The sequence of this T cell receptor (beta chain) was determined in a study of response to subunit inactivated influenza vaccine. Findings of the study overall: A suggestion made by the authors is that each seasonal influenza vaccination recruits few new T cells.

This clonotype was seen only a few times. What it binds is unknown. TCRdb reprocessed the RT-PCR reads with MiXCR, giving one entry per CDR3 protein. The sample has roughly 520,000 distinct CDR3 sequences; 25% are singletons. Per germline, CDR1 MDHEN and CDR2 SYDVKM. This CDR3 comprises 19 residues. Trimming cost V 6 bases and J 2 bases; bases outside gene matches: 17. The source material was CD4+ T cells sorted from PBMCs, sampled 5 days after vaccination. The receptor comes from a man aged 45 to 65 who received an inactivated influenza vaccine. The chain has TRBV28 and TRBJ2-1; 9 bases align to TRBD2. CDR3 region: CASSTSRSNSGSTYNEQFF. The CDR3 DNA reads TGTGCCAGCAGCACTTCACGATCCAATAGCGGGAGCACCTACAATGAGCAGTTCTTC.